This T cell receptor beta chain emerged from a study of regulatory T cells in long-lasting Graves disease. CDR3 length: 14 amino acids. Germline V gives CDR1 LNHDA, CDR2 SQIVND (reference sequence). V dropped 10 bases and J dropped 10; count of bases not matched to a gene: 13. HTBI primers from iRepertoire and Arm-PCR of CDR3 regions yielded the TCR beta libraries. Via MiXCR, TCRdb re-called the multiplex PCR reads, giving one row per CDR3 protein. The profile covers about 540,000 distinct CDR3 sequences, with about 14% appearing a single time and over 7.5% taken by the ten largest. In this sample, this clonotype turned up many times. Time point in this sample: newly diagnosed GD, antithyroid drugs for less than 3 months. Researchers made the TCR library from RNA that was extracted from PBMCs. The same data also contributed to another study, on T cells in Graves' hyperthyroidism and ophthalmopathy. From that second work: The hyperthyroidism was newly diagnosed and had lasted under 2 months; the patients were aged 18 to 65.

The sequencing used peripheral blood mononuclear cells (PBMCs), collected at new diagnosis, from a patient treated with antithyroid drugs. The chain uses TRBV19 and TRBJ1-6; 7 bases line up with TRBD1. The receptor was derived from a man between 25 and 39 years old with Graves disease. The CDR3 DNA sequence: TGTGCCACCCGACAGGACAGGATTCGGTCACCCCTCCACTTT. Protein: CATRQDRIRSPLHF.